The 6 T cell receptor beta chains below were found in one sample sequenced in a study of a mutant IDH1 vaccine in newly diagnosed glioma. Antigens for these TCRs are unknown. Time point reported: week 11, during vaccination. It was 300 ug of mutant IDH1 20-mer peptide that made up each vaccine dose, given with topical imiquimod. Produced via immunoSEQ multiplex PCR; TCRdb's table is partial and in-frame only. Counted here are 50,000 to 75,000 clones, approximately 80% occurring once; the ten biggest clones make up 5.9%. The material was PBMCs, obtained from a glioma patient whose treatment included an IDH1 peptide vaccine. Receptors were obtained from a man aged 50 or older with glioma.

A few counts support this clone. V and J are TRBV9 and TRBJ1-2; a weak D match, TRBD1 (5 bases). The CDR3 is 14 residues long. Germline CDR1 SGDLS, CDR2 YYNGEE. Deletions cut 0 bases from V and 10 bases from J, with 16 bases between. The CDR3 region is CASSVGDGGVVYTF. CDR3 sequence (DNA): TGTGCCAGCAGCGTAGGGGACGGTGGAGTTGTCTACACCTTC.

The rearrangement joins TRBV6-1 to TRBJ2-7, with D uncertain. Germline V gene data show CDR1 as MNHNS and CDR2 as SASEGT. CDR3 length equals 13 residues. Trimming stripped 4 bases from V and 3 bases from J, with 10 bases between. DNA of the CDR3: TGTGCCAGCAGTGGTGGCGGAAACTACGAGCAGTACTTC. The encoded protein is CASSGGGNYEQYF.

The V and J genes are TRBV7-2 and TRBJ2-3, with 11 bases that match TRBD2. The CDR3 length is 14 residues. The V segment lost 3 bases and the J segment 6 bases; nucleotides outside the gene matches: 2. Germline V gives CDR1 SGHTA, CDR2 FQGNSA. CDR3: CASSFSGGADTQYF. The CDR3 DNA sequence: TGTGCCAGCAGCTTTAGCGGGGGGGCGGATACGCAGTATTTT. The variable domain in full, completed from reference TRBV7-2 and TRBJ2-3, reads GAGVSQSPSNKVTEKGKDVELRCDPISGHTALYWYRQSLGQGLEFLIYFQGNSAPDKSGLPSDRFSAERTGGSVSTLTIQRTQQEDSAVYLCASSFSGGADTQYFGPGTRLTVL.

The chain combines TRBV2 with TRBJ1-5; a weak D match, TRBD1 (5 bases). This CDR3 spans 12 amino acids. From germline, CDR1 is SNHLY and CDR2 FYNNEI. The CDR3 loop reads CATTGGAQPQHF. The CDR3, as DNA: TGTGCTACCACGGGGGGAGCTCAGCCCCAGCATTTT.

This sequence joins TRBV19 and TRBJ2-2; D is ambiguous. CDR3 length: 11 residues. Germline V lookup: CDR1 LNHDA, CDR2 SQIVND (reference sequence). Deletions cut 4 bases from V and 6 bases from J, with 3 bases between. CDR3: CASSNSGELFF. The CDR3 DNA reads TGTGCCAGTAGTAATTCCGGGGAGCTGTTTTTT. The complete variable domain, with remaining parts taken from reference TRBV19 and TRBJ2-2, reads DGGITQSPKYLFRKEGQNVTLSCEQNLNHDAMYWYRQDPGQGLRLIYYSQIVNDFQKGDIAEGYSVSREKKESFPLTVTSAQKNPTAFYLCASSNSGELFFGEGSRLTVL.

This clone has only one observation. The rearrangement links TRBV19 to TRBJ1-1; 7 bases map to TRBD1. Germline lookup yields CDR1 LNHDA and CDR2 SQIVND (reference sequence). The CDR3 is made up of 13 amino acids. V shed 10 bases, J shed 4 bases, and the junction held 9 bases outside the gene matches. The CDR3 coding sequence is TGTGCCACCGTGACAGGGCGGGGCACTGAAGCTTTCTTT. It yields the protein CATVTGRGTEAFF.